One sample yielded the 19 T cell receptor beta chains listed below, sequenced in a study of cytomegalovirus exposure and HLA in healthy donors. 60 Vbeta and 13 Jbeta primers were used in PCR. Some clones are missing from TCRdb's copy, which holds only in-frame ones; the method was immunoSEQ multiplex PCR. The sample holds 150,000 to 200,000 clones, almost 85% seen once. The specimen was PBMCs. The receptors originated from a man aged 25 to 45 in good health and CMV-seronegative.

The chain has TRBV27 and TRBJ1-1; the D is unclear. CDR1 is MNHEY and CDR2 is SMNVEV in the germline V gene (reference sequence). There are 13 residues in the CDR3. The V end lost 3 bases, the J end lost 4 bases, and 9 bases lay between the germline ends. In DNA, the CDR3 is TGTGCCAGCAGTTTGTTGGAGTTCACTGAAGCTTTCTTT. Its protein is CASSLLEFTEAFF.

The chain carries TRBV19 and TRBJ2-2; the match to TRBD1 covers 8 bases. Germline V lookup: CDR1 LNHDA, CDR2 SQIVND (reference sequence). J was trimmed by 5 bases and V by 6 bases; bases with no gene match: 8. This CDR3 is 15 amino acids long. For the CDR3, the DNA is TGTGCCAGTAGGCCCCAGGGGGCCTGGACCGGGGAGCTGTTTTTT. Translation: CASRPQGAWTGELFF. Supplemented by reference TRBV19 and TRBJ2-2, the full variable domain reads DGGITQSPKYLFRKEGQNVTLSCEQNLNHDAMYWYRQDPGQGLRLIYYSQIVNDFQKGDIAEGYSVSREKKESFPLTVTSAQKNPTAFYLCASRPQGAWTGELFFGEGSRLTVL.

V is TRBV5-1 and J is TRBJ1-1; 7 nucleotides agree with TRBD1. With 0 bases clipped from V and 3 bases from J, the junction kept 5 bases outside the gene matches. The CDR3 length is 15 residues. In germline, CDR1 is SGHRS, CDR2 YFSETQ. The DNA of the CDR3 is TGCGCCAGCAGCTTGGCCGACAGGGACGACACTGAAGCTTTCTTT. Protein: CASSLADRDDTEAFF.

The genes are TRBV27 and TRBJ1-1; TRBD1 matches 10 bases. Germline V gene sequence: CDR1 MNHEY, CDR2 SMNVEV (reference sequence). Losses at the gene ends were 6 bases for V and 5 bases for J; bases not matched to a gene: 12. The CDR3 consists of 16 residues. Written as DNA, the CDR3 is TGTGCCAGCAGACCCCAAATGGGACAGGGGATGACTGAAGCTTTCTTT. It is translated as CASRPQMGQGMTEAFF.

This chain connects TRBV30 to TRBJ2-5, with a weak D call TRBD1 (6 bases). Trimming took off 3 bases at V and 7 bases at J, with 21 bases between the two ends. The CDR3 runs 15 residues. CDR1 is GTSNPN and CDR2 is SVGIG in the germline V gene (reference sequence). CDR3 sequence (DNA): TGTGCCTGGAGCCCAGGGGTATCCCCCTCGGGGACCCAGTACTTC. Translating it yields CAWSPGVSPSGTQYF.

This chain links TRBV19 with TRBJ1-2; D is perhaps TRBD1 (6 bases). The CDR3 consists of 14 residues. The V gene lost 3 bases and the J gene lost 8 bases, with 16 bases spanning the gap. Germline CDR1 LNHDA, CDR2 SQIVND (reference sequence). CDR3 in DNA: TGTGCCAGTAGTATGGACCCCAGGGGACACGGCTACACCTTC. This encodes CASSMDPRGHGYTF.

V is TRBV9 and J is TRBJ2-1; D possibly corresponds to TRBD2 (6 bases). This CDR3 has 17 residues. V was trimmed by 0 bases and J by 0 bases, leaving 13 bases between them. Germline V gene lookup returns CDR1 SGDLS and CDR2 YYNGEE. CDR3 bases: TGTGCCAGCAGCGTAGCTCCTAGCGCTCACTCCTACAATGAGCAGTTCTTC. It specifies CASSVAPSAHSYNEQFF.

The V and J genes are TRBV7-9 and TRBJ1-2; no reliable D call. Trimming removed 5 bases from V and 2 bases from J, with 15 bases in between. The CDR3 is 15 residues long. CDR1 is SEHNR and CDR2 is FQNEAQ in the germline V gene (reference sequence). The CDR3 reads CASSLPFGWNYGYTF. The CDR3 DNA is TGTGCCAGCAGCCTACCCTTCGGGTGGAACTATGGCTACACCTTC.

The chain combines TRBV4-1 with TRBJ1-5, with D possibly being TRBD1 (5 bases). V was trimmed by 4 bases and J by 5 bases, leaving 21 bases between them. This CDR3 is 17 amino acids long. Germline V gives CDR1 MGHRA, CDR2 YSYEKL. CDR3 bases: TGCGCCAGCAGCCTACAGAGCCAGGGATCTGGGTATCAGCCCCAGCATTTT. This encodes CASSLQSQGSGYQPQHF.

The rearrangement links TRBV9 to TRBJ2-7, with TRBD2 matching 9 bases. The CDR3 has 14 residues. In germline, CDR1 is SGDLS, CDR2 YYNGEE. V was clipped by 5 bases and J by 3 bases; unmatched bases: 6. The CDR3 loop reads CASSSGRQGYEQYF. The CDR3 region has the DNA TGTGCCAGCAGTAGCGGGAGACAGGGCTACGAGCAGTACTTC.

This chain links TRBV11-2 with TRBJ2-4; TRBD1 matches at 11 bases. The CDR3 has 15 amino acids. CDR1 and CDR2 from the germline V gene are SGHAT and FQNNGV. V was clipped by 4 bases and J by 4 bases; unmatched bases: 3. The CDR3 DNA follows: TGTGCCAGCAGCTCCGGGACAGGGGGAAAAAACATTCAGTACTTC. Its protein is CASSSGTGGKNIQYF.

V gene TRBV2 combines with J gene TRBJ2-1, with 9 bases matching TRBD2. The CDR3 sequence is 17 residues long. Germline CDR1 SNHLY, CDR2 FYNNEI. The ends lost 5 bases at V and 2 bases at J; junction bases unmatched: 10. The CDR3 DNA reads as TGTGCCAGCAGTACATTCAAGGCGGGAGGGCCCTACAATGAGCAGTTCTTC. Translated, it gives CASSTFKAGGPYNEQFF.

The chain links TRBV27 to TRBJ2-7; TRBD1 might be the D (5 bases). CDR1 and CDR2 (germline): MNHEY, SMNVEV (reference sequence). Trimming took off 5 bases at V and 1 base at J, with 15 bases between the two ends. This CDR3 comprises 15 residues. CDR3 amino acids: CASSTSQTVSYEQYF. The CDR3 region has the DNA TGTGCCAGCAGTACCTCTCAGACAGTATCCTACGAGCAGTACTTC.

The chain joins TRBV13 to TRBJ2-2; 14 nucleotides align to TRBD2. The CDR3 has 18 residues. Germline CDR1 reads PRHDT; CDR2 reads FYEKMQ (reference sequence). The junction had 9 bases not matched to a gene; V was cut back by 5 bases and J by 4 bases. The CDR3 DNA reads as TGTGCCAGCAGCGGGCGGACTAGCGGGGGGTATTCCACCGGGGAGCTGTTTTTT. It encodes CASSGRTSGGYSTGELFF. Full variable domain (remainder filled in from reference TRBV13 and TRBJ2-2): AAGVIQSPRHLIKEKRETATLKCYPIPRHDTVYWYQQGPGQDPQFLISFYEKMQSDKGSIPDRFSAQQFSDYHSELNMSSLELGDSALYFCASSGRTSGGYSTGELFFGEGSRLTVL.

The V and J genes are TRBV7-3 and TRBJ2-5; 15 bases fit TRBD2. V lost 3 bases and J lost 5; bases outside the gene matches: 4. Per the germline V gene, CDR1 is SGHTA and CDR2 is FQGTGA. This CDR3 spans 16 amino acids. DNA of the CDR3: TGTGCCAGCAGCTTGGGACTAGCGGGAGGATTGGAGACCCAGTACTTC. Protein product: CASSLGLAGGLETQYF.

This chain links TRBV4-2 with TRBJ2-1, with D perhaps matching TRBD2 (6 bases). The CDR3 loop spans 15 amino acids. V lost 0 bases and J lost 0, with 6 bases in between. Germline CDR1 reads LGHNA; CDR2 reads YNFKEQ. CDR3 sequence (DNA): TGTGCCAGCAGCCAAGAGGGGGGCTCCTACAATGAGCAGTTCTTC. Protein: CASSQEGGSYNEQFF.

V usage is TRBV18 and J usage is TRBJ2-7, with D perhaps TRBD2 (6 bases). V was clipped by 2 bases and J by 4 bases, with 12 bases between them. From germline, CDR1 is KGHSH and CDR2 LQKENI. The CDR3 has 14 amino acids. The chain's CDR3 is CASSPGTSEYEQYF. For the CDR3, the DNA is TGTGCCAGCTCACCAGGGACTTCGGAGTACGAGCAGTACTTC.

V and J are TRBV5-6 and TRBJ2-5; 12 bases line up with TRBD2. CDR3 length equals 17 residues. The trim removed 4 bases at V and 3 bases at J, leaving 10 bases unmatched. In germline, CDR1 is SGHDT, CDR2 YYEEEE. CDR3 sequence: CASSAPTSGRVEETQYF. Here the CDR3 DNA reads TGTGCCAGCAGCGCCCCGACTAGCGGGAGAGTTGAAGAGACCCAGTACTTC.

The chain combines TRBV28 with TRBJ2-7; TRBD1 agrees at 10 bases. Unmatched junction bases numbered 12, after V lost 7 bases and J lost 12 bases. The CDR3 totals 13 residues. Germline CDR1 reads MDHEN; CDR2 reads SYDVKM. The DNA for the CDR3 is TGTGCCAGCAAGAGGGACAGGGGATCGAGTCGGTACTTC. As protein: CASKRDRGSSRYF.